This entry features one T cell receptor (beta chain) sequence. This CDR3 region has 13 residues. Germline CDR1 and CDR2: MDHEN and SYDVKM. V was pared by 4 bases and J by 5 bases, with 11 bases between. The source of the sample is a study of cytomegalovirus exposure and HLA in healthy donors. Primers included in the PCR were 60 Vbeta and 13 Jbeta primers. TCRdb's copy holds only in-frame clones and misses some; the assay was immunoSEQ multiplex PCR. The table lists 120,000 to 150,000 clones, roughly four fifths of them singletons. Material for sequencing was PBMCs. The clonotype comes from a man between 18 and 35 years old in good health and CMV-seropositive. The genes are TRBV28 and TRBJ2-5; D may be TRBD1 (6 bases). This CDR3 reads CASSSGEWETQYF. Here the CDR3 DNA reads TGTGCCAGCAGTTCAGGGGAGTGGGAGACCCAGTACTTC.